The rows below give T cell receptor beta chains drawn from one sample of a study of blood T cell repertoires in COVID-19. The repertoire was sequenced with immunoSEQ multiplex PCR; TCRdb's copy has only in-frame clones and lacks some. Here the sample spans roughly 200,000 clones, approximately 89% being singletons. The sample comprised peripheral blood. The receptors shown here come from a woman aged 30 to 39 with acute or convalescent COVID-19. Both conserved end residues are part of each CDR3.

cdr3_aa: CASSFGVVTGGPIDEQFF
v_call: TRBV5-6
j_call: TRBJ2-1
cdr3_length: 18

cdr3_aa: CASSLSGTDEKLFF
v_call: TRBV18
j_call: TRBJ1-4
cdr3_length: 14

cdr3_aa: CAISNEGETQYF
v_call: TRBV10-3
j_call: TRBJ2-5
cdr3_length: 12

cdr3_aa: CASSQGAFYGYTF
v_call: TRBV3-1/TRBV3-2
j_call: TRBJ1-2
cdr3_length: 13

cdr3_aa: CASSEVPHNSRYF
v_call: TRBV6-1
j_call: TRBJ2-3
cdr3_length: 13

cdr3_aa: CASSEGQGAYEQYF
v_call: TRBV9
j_call: TRBJ2-7
cdr3_length: 14

cdr3_aa: CASSPGQGAREKLFF
v_call: TRBV28
j_call: TRBJ1-4
cdr3_length: 15

cdr3_aa: CASNQGTGSDEQYF
v_call: TRBV2
j_call: TRBJ2-7
cdr3_length: 14

cdr3_aa: CASSRATGNTEAFF
v_call: TRBV18
j_call: TRBJ1-1
cdr3_length: 14

cdr3_aa: CASSQGSFYEQYF
v_call: TRBV3-1/TRBV3-2
j_call: TRBJ2-7
cdr3_length: 13

cdr3_aa: CASSFTGAGNTIYF
v_call: TRBV7-2
j_call: TRBJ1-3
cdr3_length: 14

cdr3_aa: CASRKAGAYNEQFF
v_call: TRBV18
j_call: TRBJ2-1
cdr3_length: 14

cdr3_aa: CASSIPYQPQHF
v_call: TRBV19
j_call: TRBJ1-5
cdr3_length: 12

cdr3_aa: CASRLATVRYEQYF
v_call: TRBV12-2
j_call: TRBJ2-7
cdr3_length: 14

cdr3_aa: CASSLSPGSETQYF
v_call: TRBV5-5
j_call: TRBJ2-5
cdr3_length: 14

cdr3_aa: CASSFRQRQAGANVLTF
v_call: TRBV27
j_call: TRBJ2-6
cdr3_length: 17

cdr3_aa: CASSDRDNEQFF
v_call: TRBV2
j_call: TRBJ2-1
cdr3_length: 12

cdr3_aa: CASSIGLAGSEQFF
v_call: TRBV6-5
j_call: TRBJ2-1
cdr3_length: 14